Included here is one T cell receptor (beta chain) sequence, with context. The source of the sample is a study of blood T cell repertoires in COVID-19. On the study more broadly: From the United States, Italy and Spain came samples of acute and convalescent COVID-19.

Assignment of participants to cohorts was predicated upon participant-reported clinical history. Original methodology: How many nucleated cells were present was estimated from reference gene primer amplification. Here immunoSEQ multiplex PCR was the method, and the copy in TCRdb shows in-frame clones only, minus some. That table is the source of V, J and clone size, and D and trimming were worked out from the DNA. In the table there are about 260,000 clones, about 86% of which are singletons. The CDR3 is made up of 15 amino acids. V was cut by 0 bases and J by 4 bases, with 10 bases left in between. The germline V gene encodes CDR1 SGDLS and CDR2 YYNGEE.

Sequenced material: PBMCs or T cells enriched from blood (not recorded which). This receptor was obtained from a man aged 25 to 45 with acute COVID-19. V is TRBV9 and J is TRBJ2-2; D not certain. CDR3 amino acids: CASSVGTAATGELFF. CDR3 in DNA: TGTGCCAGCAGCGTAGGAACCGCGGCCACCGGGGAGCTGTTTTTT.